This T cell receptor beta chain was obtained from a study of CXCR3-negative and CXCR3-positive naive CD8 T cells. Regarding the study as a whole: Researchers reported similar TRBV-TRBJ usage in naive CXCR3-negative and CXCR3-positive cells, though memory differed. Compared with CXCR3-negative naive cells, CXCR3-positive naive cells showed more hydrophobic TRB CDR3s. The authors found comparable surface CD5 between naive subsets and inferred TCR strength from TRB CDR3 properties. Memory CD8+ cells showed much lower diversity, while both naive subsets displayed comparably high diversity.

UMI-labeled 5' RACE yielded the TRB cDNA libraries. From the 5' RACE reads, TCRdb lists one entry per CDR3 protein and no DNA. Recorded for this sample: some 150,000 distinct CDR3 sequences. Every subset of CD8+ T cells was sorted in triplicate at 300,000 cells each. As concerns this clonotype: Its specificity is not known.

The CDR3 totals 12 residues. Germline assignment: CDR1 SGHDT and CDR2 YYEEEE. This TCR came from a human donor in good health. Some clones in this sample may be carry-over from other donors' samples. Sequencing was done on a sample of naive CXCR3+ CD8+ T cells from blood. The subset is: CD45RO-CCR7+CD27+CD95- naive CD8+ T cells expressing CXCR3 (TNR3+). This chain joins TRBV5-6 and TRBJ2-1; TCRdb selects TRBD1, and the lack of DNA leaves this call unchecked. CDR3: CASNWGAAEQFF.